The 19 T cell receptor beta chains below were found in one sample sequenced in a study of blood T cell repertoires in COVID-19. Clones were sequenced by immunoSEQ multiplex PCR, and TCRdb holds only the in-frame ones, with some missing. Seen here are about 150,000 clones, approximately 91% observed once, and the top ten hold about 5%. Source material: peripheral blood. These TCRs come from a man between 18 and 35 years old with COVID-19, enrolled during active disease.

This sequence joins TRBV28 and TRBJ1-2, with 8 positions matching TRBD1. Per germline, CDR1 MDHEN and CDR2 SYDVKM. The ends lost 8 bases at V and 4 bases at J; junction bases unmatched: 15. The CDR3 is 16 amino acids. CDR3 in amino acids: CASLKGGQGASYGYTF. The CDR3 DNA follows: TGTGCCAGCCTCAAAGGAGGGCAGGGGGCAAGCTATGGCTACACCTTC.

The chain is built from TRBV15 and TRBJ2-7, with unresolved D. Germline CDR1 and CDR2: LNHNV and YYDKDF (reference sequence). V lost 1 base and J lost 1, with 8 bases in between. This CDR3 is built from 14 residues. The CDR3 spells CATSRVASSYEQYF. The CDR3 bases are TGTGCCACCAGCAGAGTGGCAAGTTCCTACGAGCAGTACTTC.

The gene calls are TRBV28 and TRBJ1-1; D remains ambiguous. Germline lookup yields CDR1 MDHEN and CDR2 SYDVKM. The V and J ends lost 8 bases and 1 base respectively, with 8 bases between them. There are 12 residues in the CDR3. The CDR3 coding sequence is TGTGCCAGCCAGCTAGCGAACACTGAAGCTTTCTTT. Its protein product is CASQLANTEAFF.

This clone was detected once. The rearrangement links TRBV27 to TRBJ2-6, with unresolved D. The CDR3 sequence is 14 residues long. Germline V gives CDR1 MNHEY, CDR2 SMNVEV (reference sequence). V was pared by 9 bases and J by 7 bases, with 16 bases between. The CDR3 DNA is TGTGCCAGTCGATCCCGGTCCCCAGCCAACGTCCTGACTTTC. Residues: CASRSRSPANVLTF.

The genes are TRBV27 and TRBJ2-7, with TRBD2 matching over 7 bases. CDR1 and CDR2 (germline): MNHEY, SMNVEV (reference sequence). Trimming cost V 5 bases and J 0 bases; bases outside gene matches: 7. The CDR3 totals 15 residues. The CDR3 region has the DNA TGTGCCAGCAGTACCGGGACTACGAGCTCCTACGAGCAGTACTTC. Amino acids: CASSTGTTSSYEQYF.

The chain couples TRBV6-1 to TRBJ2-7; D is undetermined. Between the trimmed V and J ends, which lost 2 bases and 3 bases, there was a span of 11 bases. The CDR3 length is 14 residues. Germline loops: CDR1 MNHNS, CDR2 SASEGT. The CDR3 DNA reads TGTGCCAGCAGTGAATGGCCCACGATCTACGAGCAGTACTTC. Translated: CASSEWPTIYEQYF.

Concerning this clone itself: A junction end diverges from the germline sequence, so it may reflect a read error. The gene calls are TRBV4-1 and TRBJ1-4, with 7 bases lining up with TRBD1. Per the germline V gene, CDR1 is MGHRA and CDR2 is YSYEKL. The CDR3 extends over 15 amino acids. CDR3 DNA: TGCGCCAGCAGCGAAGAGGGGGCTACTAATGAAAAACTGTTTTTT. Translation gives CASSEEGATNEKLFF.

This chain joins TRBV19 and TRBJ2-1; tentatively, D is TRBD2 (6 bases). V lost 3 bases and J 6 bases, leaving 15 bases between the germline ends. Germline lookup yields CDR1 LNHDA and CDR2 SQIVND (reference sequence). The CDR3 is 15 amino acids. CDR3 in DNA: TGTGCCAGTAGTATGAGGAGGGGTTTATCCAATGAGCAGTTCTTC. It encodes CASSMRRGLSNEQFF.

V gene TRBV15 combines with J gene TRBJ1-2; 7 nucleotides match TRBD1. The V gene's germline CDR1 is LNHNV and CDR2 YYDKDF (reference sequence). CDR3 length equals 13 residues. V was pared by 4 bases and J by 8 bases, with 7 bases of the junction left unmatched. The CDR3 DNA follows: TGTGCCACCAGCAATGACAGGGACCCGGGCTACACCTTC. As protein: CATSNDRDPGYTF.

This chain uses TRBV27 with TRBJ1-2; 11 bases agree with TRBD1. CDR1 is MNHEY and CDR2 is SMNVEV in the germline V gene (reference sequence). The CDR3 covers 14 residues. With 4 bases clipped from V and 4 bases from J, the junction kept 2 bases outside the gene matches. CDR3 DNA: TGTGCCAGCAGTTGGGGACAGGGGGGCTATGGCTACACCTTC. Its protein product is CASSWGQGGYGYTF.

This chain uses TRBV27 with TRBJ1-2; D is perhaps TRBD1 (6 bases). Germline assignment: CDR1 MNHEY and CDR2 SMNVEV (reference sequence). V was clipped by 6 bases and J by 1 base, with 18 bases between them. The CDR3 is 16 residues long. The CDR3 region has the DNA TGTGCCAGCAGCCGGGGGGGGCGGGGGATTAACTATGGCTACACCTTC. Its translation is CASSRGGRGINYGYTF.

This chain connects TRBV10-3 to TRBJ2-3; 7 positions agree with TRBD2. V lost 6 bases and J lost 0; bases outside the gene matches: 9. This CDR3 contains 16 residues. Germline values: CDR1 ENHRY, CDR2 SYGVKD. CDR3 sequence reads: CAISPIPSGSTDTQYF. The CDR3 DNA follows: TGTGCCATCAGCCCCATCCCTAGCGGCAGCACAGATACGCAGTATTTT.

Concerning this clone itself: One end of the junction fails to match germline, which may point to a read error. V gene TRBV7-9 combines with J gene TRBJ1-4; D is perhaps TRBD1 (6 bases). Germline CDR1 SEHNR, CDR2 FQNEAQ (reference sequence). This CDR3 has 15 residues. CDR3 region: CASSRDRTVKEKLLF. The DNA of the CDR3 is TGTGCCAGCAGTAGAGACAGGACGGTAAAAGAAAAACTGCTTTTT. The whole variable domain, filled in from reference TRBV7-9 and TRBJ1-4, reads DTGVSQNPRHKITKRGQNVTFRCDPISEHNRLYWYRQTLGQGPEFLTYFQNEAQLEKSRLLSDRFSAERPKGSFSTLEIQRTEQGDSAMYLCASSRDRTVKEKLLFGSGTQLSVL.

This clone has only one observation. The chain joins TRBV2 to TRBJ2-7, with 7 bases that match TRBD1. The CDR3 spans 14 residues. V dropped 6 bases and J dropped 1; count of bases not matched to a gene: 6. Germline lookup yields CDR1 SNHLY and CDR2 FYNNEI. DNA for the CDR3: TGTGCCAGCAGAGACAGGGTTCGGTCCTACGAGCAGTACTTC. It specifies CASRDRVRSYEQYF.

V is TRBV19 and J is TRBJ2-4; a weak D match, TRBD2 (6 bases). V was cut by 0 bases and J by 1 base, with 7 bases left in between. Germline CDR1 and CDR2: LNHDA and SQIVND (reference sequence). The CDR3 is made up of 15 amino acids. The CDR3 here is CASSIEEGAKNIQYF. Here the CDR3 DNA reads TGTGCCAGTAGTATAGAGGAGGGCGCCAAAAACATTCAGTACTTC.

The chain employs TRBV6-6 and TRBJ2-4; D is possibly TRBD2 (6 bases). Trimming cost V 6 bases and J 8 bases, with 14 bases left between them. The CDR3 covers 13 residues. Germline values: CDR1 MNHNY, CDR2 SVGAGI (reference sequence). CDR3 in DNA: TGTGCCAGCAGCTGGATGGGGGAGGACATTCAGTACTTC. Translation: CASSWMGEDIQYF.

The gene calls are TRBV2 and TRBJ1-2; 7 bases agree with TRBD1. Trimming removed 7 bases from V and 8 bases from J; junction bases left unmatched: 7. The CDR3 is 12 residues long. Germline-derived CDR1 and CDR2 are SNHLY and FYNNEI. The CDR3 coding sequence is TGTGCCAGCACCATGACAGGGTACGGCTACACCTTC. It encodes CASTMTGYGYTF.

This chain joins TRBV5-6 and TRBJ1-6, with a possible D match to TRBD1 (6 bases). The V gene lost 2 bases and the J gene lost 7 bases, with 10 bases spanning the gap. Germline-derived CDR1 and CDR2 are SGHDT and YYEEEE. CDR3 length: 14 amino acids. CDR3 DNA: TGTGCCAGCAGCTTCAGGGGCCCGAATTCACCCCTCCACTTT. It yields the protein CASSFRGPNSPLHF.

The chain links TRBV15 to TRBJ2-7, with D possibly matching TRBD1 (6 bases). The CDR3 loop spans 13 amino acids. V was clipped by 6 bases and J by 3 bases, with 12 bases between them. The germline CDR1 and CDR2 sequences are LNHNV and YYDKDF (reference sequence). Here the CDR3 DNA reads TGTGCCACCAGTTTGGGGGCCGTCTACGAGCAGTACTTC. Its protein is CATSLGAVYEQYF.